A single sample is the source of the 30 T cell receptor beta chains below, sequenced in a study of cytomegalovirus exposure and HLA in healthy donors. Amplification used 60 Vbeta primers and 13 Jbeta primers. Sequenced by immunoSEQ multiplex PCR; TCRdb stores in-frame clones only, minus some. The sample has 160,000 or so clones, 81% seen once. Material: PBMCs. The receptors originated from a woman in her late teens or twenties in good health and CMV-seropositive.

This clone was picked up a small number of times. The chain employs TRBV7-3 and TRBJ2-1; TRBD2 agrees at 9 bases. V was clipped by 4 bases and J by 4 bases; unmatched bases: 5. Looked up from germline, CDR1 is SGHTA and CDR2 is FQGTGA. The CDR3 loop spans 15 amino acids. The CDR3 is CASSSLAGEYNEQFF. DNA of the CDR3: TGTGCCAGCAGCTCCTTAGCGGGGGAATACAATGAGCAGTTCTTC. Full variable domain (rest looked up from reference TRBV7-3 and TRBJ2-1): GAGVSQTPSNKVTEKGKYVELRCDPISGHTALYWYRQSLGQGPEFLIYFQGTGAADDSGLPNDRFFAVRPEGSVSTLKIQRTERGDSAVYLCASSSLAGEYNEQFFGPGTRLTVL.

This clone turned up a few times. The rearrangement uses TRBV7-8 and TRBJ2-7, with TRBD2 matching over 8 bases. Trimming took 5 bases from V and 3 from J; bases not matched to a gene: 12. The germline CDR1 and CDR2 sequences are SGHVS and FQNEAQ. The length of the CDR3 is 16 residues. CDR3 residues: CASSPASSGGHYEQYF. The DNA of the CDR3 is TGTGCCAGCAGCCCCGCCTCAAGCGGGGGCCACTACGAGCAGTACTTC.

V and J are TRBV5-4 and TRBJ2-7; D is undetermined. Trimming took 1 base from V and 0 from J, leaving 14 bases between them. Germline CDR1 SGHNT, CDR2 YYREEE (reference sequence). The CDR3 sequence is 16 residues long. For the CDR3, the DNA is TGTGCCAGCAGCTTGCCTGGCGAAGACACCTCCTACGAGCAGTACTTC. This gives the protein CASSLPGEDTSYEQYF.

The V gene is TRBV28, the J gene TRBJ1-2; D may be TRBD1 (5 bases). The CDR3 has 13 amino acids. Germline CDR1 is MDHEN and CDR2 is SYDVKM. V was cut by 6 bases and J by 4 bases, with 12 bases left in between. The chain's CDR3 is CASRHTGGYGYTF. CDR3 sequence (DNA): TGTGCCAGCAGACATACAGGTGGCTATGGCTACACCTTC.

The chain is built from TRBV13 and TRBJ2-7; TRBD2 might be the D (6 bases). The germline V gene encodes CDR1 PRHDT and CDR2 FYEKMQ (reference sequence). The CDR3 extends over 13 amino acids. V lost 5 bases and J lost 7, with 15 bases in between. In nucleotides, the CDR3 is TGTGCCAGCAGCCCCAGCGGGCAATTGGAGCAGTACTTC. This gives the protein CASSPSGQLEQYF.

As concerns this clone: The same CDR3 is also encoded by other DNA sequences in this sample. The chain combines TRBV27 with TRBJ2-1; 11 bases align to TRBD2. Trimming took 5 bases from V and 4 from J; bases not matched to a gene: 4. CDR1 is MNHEY, CDR2 SMNVEV, per germline (reference sequence). The CDR3 length is 15 residues. The CDR3 DNA reads TGTGCCAGCAGTCCCGGGACTAGCGGTTACAATGAGCAGTTCTTC. Translation: CASSPGTSGYNEQFF.

The rearrangement links TRBV30 to TRBJ1-5, with unresolved D. V lost 2 bases to trimming and J lost 5 bases, with 13 bases between them. The CDR3 contains 14 residues. Germline CDR1 is GTSNPN and CDR2 is SVGIG (reference sequence). The CDR3 region is CAWSPRREDQPQHF. In DNA, the CDR3 is TGTGCCTGGAGTCCCCGGCGTGAGGATCAGCCCCAGCATTTT.

This clone was detected once. The chain carries TRBV2 and TRBJ2-3; 12 bases line up with TRBD2. The CDR3 contains 15 residues. Germline CDR1 and CDR2: SNHLY and FYNNEI. Trimming cost V 6 bases and J 6 bases; bases outside gene matches: 7. The CDR3 DNA reads TGTGCCAGCAGGGAACTAGCGGGGGGTCCCGATACGCAGTATTTT. Its protein product is CASRELAGGPDTQYF.

This chain connects TRBV7-2 to TRBJ1-2, with TRBD1 identical over 9 bases. This CDR3 spans 16 amino acids. Germline V gene lookup returns CDR1 SGHTA and CDR2 FQGNSA. V was pared by 4 bases and J by 8 bases, with 14 bases of the junction left unmatched. This CDR3 reads CASSSGGGQGKEGYTF. DNA for the CDR3: TGTGCCAGCAGCTCAGGGGGGGGACAGGGCAAGGAGGGCTACACCTTC.

The chain carries TRBV14 and TRBJ1-2, with 7 positions matching TRBD1. The V and J ends lost 2 bases and 1 base, in that order; junction bases with no gene match: 13. The germline V gene has CDR1 SGHDN and CDR2 FVKESK. This CDR3 is 18 amino acids long. CDR3 in amino acids: CASSQPGTDQRNNYGYTF. The DNA for the CDR3 is TGTGCCAGCAGCCAACCCGGGACAGACCAAAGGAATAACTATGGCTACACCTTC. Based on the CDR3 plus reference TRBV14 and TRBJ1-2, the full variable domain is EAGVTQFPSHSVIEKGQTVTLRCDPISGHDNLYWYRRVMGKEIKFLLHFVKESKQDESGMPNNRFLAERTGGTYSTLKVQPAELEDSGVYFCASSQPGTDQRNNYGYTFGSGTRLTVV.

This CDR3 reads CASSVTFAGNTEAFF. DNA for the CDR3: TGTGCCAGCAGTGTTACCTTTGCGGGGAACACTGAAGCTTTCTTT. V and J are TRBV6-4 and TRBJ1-1; D gene unclear. This CDR3 has 15 amino acids. Per the germline V gene, CDR1 is MRHNA and CDR2 is SNTAGT. The V and J ends lost 4 bases and 1 base respectively, with 13 bases between them.

Here the CDR3 DNA reads TGCGCCAGCAGTGAGTCCCGGGACAGGGGCACCGGGGAGCTGTTTTTT. Its protein is CASSESRDRGTGELFF. The chain employs TRBV10-2 and TRBJ2-2, with TRBD1 identical over 10 bases. Germline V gives CDR1 WSHSY, CDR2 SAAADI. There are 16 residues in the CDR3. After removal of 0 bases from V and 4 bases from J, the junction contained 2 bases not matched to a gene.

The rearrangement joins TRBV4-1 to TRBJ1-4; D gene unclear. This CDR3 is 16 amino acids long. The germline V gene has CDR1 MGHRA and CDR2 YSYEKL. The V end lost 1 base, the J end lost 0 bases, and 9 bases lay between the germline ends. The CDR3 loop is CASSQVFSATNEKLFF. The DNA for the CDR3 is TGCGCCAGCAGCCAAGTCTTCTCGGCAACTAATGAAAAACTGTTTTTT.

The rearrangement uses TRBV2 and TRBJ1-6; weak D call: TRBD1 (5 bases). Germline V lookup: CDR1 SNHLY, CDR2 FYNNEI. The CDR3 totals 15 residues. Trimming left V 2 bases short and J 3 bases short, with 8 bases between. In DNA form, the CDR3 reads TGTGCCAGCAGTGAAAGGGGAAACTATAATTCACCCCTCCACTTT. It translates to CASSERGNYNSPLHF.

This clone occurred once. The chain uses TRBV10-3 and TRBJ2-7, with D perhaps TRBD1 (5 bases). Germline CDR1 and CDR2: ENHRY and SYGVKD. Trimming took off 6 bases at V and 2 bases at J, with 11 bases between the two ends. CDR3 length: 13 amino acids. The CDR3 region has the DNA TGTGCCATCAGCGAGGACATAACCTACGAGCAGTACTTC. Amino acids: CAISEDITYEQYF.

The rearrangement joins TRBV5-1 to TRBJ1-1; D call uncertain. The V gene lost 0 bases and the J gene lost 1 base, with 10 bases spanning the gap. The CDR3 extends over 15 amino acids. CDR1 is SGHRS and CDR2 is YFSETQ in the germline V gene. The CDR3 nucleotides are TGCGCCAGCAGCTTGGTTGGAGTATGGAACACTGAAGCTTTCTTT. It is translated as CASSLVGVWNTEAFF.

The chain is built from TRBV27 and TRBJ1-3, with 7 bases that match TRBD1. Unmatched junction bases numbered 6, after V lost 6 bases and J lost 1 base. Per the germline V gene, CDR1 is MNHEY and CDR2 is SMNVEV (reference sequence). The CDR3 has 15 residues. CDR3 sequence reads: CASSLTGASGNTIYF. The CDR3 DNA reads TGTGCCAGCAGCCTTACAGGGGCGTCTGGAAACACCATATATTTT.

This chain joins TRBV5-8 and TRBJ2-6; tentative D call: TRBD1 (5 bases). The CDR3 has 20 amino acids. V gave up 3 bases and J gave up 1 base, with 23 bases separating them. Germline assignment: CDR1 SGHTS and CDR2 YDEGEE. The CDR3 DNA sequence: TGTGCCAGCAGCTATCCCATTTCAGGGTACCTCTCGTCTGGGGCCAACGTCCTGACTTTC. Its translation: CASSYPISGYLSSGANVLTF.

This clone was seen a single time. This chain links TRBV2 with TRBJ2-3; 8 bases fit TRBD2. This CDR3 has 13 residues. Trimming cost V 7 bases and J 6 bases; bases outside gene matches: 6. In germline, CDR1 is SNHLY, CDR2 FYNNEI. CDR3 sequence: CASNSGARDTQYF. DNA for the CDR3: TGTGCCAGCAATAGCGGGGCGCGTGATACGCAGTATTTT.

This sequence joins TRBV6-5 and TRBJ1-5; D is possibly TRBD1 (5 bases). V lost 6 bases, J lost 4 bases, and 10 bases lay in between. This CDR3 has 13 amino acids. Per the germline V gene, CDR1 is MNHEY and CDR2 is SVGAGI. DNA for the CDR3: TGTGCCAGCAGCTCTACAGGAAATCAGCCCCAGCATTTT. Encoded protein: CASSSTGNQPQHF.

This clone was observed a handful of times. In the same sample, other DNA sequences code for this CDR3. The genes are TRBV11-3 and TRBJ2-7; 7 nucleotides agree with TRBD2. The V segment lost 2 bases and the J segment 3 bases; nucleotides outside the gene matches: 1. CDR1 is SGHNT, CDR2 YENEEA, per germline. CDR3 length: 13 residues. The CDR3 bases are TGTGCCAGCAGCTTACGGACTAGCTACGAGCAGTACTTC. This gives the protein CASSLRTSYEQYF.

The J gene is TRBJ1-3, the V gene TRBV6-6; D ambiguous. The CDR3 has 16 residues. Trimming took off 0 bases at V and 6 bases at J, with 15 bases between the two ends. Germline V gene sequence: CDR1 MNHNY, CDR2 SVGAGI (reference sequence). This chain's CDR3 is CASSYSSLSVTNTIYF. In DNA, the CDR3 is TGTGCCAGCAGTTACTCGAGCCTTTCGGTTACAAACACCATATATTTT.

The rearrangement joins TRBV5-4 to TRBJ2-5; 8 positions agree with TRBD1. J gave up 3 bases and V 1 base, and 5 bases lay outside the gene matches. Germline V gene lookup returns CDR1 SGHNT and CDR2 YYREEE (reference sequence). The CDR3 length is 15 residues. The CDR3: CASSLTRGQKETQYF. DNA for the CDR3: TGTGCCAGCAGCTTGACCAGGGGGCAAAAAGAGACCCAGTACTTC. Together with reference TRBV5-4 and TRBJ2-5, the CDR3 gives the full variable domain: ETGVTQSPTHLIKTRGQQVTLRCSSQSGHNTVSWYQQALGQGPQFIFQYYREEENGRGNFPPRFSGLQFPNYSSELNVNALELDDSALYLCASSLTRGQKETQYFGPGTRLLVL.

The rearrangement uses TRBV27 and TRBJ2-7; perhaps TRBD1 as D (6 bases). CDR1 and CDR2 (germline): MNHEY, SMNVEV (reference sequence). This CDR3 has 14 amino acids. V dropped 2 bases and J dropped 0 bases, with 8 bases sitting between them. As DNA, the CDR3 is TGTGCCAGCAGTTTAGACAGGCACTCCTACGAGCAGTACTTC. Translation: CASSLDRHSYEQYF.

This chain connects TRBV5-6 to TRBJ1-2; maybe TRBD1 (6 bases). From germline, CDR1 is SGHDT and CDR2 YYEEEE. This CDR3 comprises 16 residues. V lost 2 bases and J 6 bases, leaving 20 bases between the germline ends. CDR3 amino acids: CASSFWVASGENGYTF. The CDR3 DNA sequence: TGTGCCAGCAGCTTTTGGGTGGCGTCAGGGGAGAATGGCTACACCTTC.

V gene TRBV6-5 combines with J gene TRBJ2-3; TRBD2 aligns across 7 bases. The V and J ends lost 2 bases and 0 bases, in that order; junction bases with no gene match: 2. The CDR3 sequence is 15 residues long. Germline V CDR1 and CDR2: MNHEY, SVGAGI. The CDR3 sequence is CASSYLAASTDTQYF. CDR3 in DNA: TGTGCCAGCAGTTACCTAGCGGCTAGCACAGATACGCAGTATTTT.

The table lists this clone with a few counts. This sequence joins TRBV2 and TRBJ1-1; D unclear. V was pared by 4 bases and J by 3 bases, with 9 bases between. The CDR3 is made up of 13 amino acids. Germline CDR1 SNHLY, CDR2 FYNNEI. The CDR3 DNA follows: TGTGCCAGCAGTGTCGACATTTACACTGAAGCTTTCTTT. This gives the protein CASSVDIYTEAFF.

The chain employs TRBV5-8 and TRBJ1-1, with D uncertain. CDR3 length: 13 amino acids. Germline-derived CDR1 and CDR2 are SGHTS and YDEGEE. Trimming pared 1 base from V and 9 bases from J, leaving 13 bases between. The CDR3, as DNA: TGTGCCAGCAGCTTGTACCGGGTGTCACAAGCTTTCTTT. Protein product: CASSLYRVSQAFF.

The chain uses TRBV27 and TRBJ1-2; TRBD1 agrees at 7 bases. This CDR3 has 16 amino acids. CDR1 and CDR2 (germline): MNHEY, SMNVEV (reference sequence). The junction had 9 bases not matched to a gene; V was cut back by 4 bases and J by 1 base. The CDR3 is CASSSEYDRDNYGYTF. CDR3 DNA sequence: TGTGCCAGCAGTTCGGAATACGACAGGGATAACTATGGCTACACCTTC.

The chain combines TRBV6-4 with TRBJ1-1; 8 bases fit TRBD1. V trimming: 5 bases; J trimming: 5 bases; junction bases outside the gene matches: 7. The CDR3 has 14 residues. Germline-derived CDR1 and CDR2 are MRHNA and SNTAGT. The CDR3 DNA sequence: TGTGCCAGCAGTCCCGGACAGGGAGAAACTGAAGCTTTCTTT. The encoded protein is CASSPGQGETEAFF.